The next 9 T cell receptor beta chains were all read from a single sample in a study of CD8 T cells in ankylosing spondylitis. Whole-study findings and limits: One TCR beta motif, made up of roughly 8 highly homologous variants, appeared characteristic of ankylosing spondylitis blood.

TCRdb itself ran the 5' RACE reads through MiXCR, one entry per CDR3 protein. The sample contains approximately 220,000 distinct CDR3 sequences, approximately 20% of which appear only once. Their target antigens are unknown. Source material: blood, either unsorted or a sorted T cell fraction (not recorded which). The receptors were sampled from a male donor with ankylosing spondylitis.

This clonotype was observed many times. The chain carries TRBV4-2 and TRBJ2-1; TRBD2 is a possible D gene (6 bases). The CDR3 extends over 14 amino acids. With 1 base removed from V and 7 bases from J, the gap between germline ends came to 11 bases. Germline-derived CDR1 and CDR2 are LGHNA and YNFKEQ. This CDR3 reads CASSQVAGWNEQFF. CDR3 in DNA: TGTGCCAGCAGCCAAGTCGCGGGGTGGAATGAGCAGTTCTTC.

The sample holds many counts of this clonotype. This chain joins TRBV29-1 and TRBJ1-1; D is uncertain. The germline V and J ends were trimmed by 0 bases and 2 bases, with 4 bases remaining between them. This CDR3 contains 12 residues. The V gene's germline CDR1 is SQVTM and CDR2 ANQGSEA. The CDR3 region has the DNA TGCAGCGTTGAAGAATACAACACTGAAGCTTTCTTT. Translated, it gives CSVEEYNTEAFF.

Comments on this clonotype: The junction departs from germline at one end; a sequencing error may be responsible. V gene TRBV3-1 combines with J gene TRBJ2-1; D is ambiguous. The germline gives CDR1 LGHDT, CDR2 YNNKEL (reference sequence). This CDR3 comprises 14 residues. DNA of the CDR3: TGTGCCAGCAGCCAATCTAGGGTTTACAATGAGCAGCTCTTC. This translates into CASSQSRVYNEQLF.

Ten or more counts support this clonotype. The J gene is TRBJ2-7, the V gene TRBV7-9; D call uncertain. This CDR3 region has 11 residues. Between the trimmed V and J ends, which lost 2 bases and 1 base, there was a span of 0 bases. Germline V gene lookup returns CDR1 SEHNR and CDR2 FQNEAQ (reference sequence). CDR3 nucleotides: TGTGCCAGCAGCTTATCCTACGAGCAGTACTTC. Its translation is CASSLSYEQYF.

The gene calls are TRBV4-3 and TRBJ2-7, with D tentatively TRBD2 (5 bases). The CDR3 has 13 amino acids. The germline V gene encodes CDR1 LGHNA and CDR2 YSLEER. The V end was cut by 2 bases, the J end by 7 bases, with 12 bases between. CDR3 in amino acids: CASSQYATGEQYF. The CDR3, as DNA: TGCGCCAGCAGCCAATACGCAACGGGGGAGCAGTACTTC.

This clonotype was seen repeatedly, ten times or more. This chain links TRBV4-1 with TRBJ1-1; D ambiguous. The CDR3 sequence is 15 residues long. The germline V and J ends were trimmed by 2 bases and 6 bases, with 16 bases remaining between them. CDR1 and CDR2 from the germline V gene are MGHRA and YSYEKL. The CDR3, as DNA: TGCGCCAGCAGCCAATATGCATTTACCCCCCCTGAAGCTTTCTTT. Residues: CASSQYAFTPPEAFF.

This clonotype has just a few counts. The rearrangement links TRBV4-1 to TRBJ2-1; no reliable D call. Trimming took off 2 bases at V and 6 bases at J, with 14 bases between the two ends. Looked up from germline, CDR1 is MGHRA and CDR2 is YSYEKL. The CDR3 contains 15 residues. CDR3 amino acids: CASSQRSGLLNEQFF. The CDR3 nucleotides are TGCGCCAGCAGCCAAAGGTCGGGCCTTCTCAATGAGCAGTTCTTC.

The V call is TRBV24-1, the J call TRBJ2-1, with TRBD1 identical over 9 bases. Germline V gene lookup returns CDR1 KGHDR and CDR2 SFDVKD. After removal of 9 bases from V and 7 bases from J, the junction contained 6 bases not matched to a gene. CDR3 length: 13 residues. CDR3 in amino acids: CATHPGTGNEQFF. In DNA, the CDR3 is TGTGCCACCCACCCGGGGACAGGGAATGAGCAGTTCTTC.

The CDR3 coding sequence is TGTGCCAGCAGTCCGCTGTTGGGCGGGAGATTTTACGAGCAGTACTTC. Its protein product is CASSPLLGGRFYEQYF. The rearrangement uses TRBV27 and TRBJ2-7; 7 bases agree with TRBD2. V was pared by 5 bases and J by 4 bases, with 14 bases of the junction left unmatched. The CDR3 length is 16 residues. In germline, CDR1 is MNHEY, CDR2 SMNVEV (reference sequence).